The rows below give T cell receptor beta chains drawn from one sample of a study of siplizumab effects on memory and regulatory T cells. The assay was immunoSEQ multiplex PCR, and TCRdb's table has in-frame clones only and misses some. The data contain about 110,000 clones, roughly 92% of them singletons. The material sequenced was CD4+ T cells sorted from blood. Receptors originate from a human donor in good health. Both conserved end residues are part of each CDR3. Each record gives: V gene, CDR3 length, clone size, D gene, J gene, CDR3 protein, CDR3 DNA. D genes are given only for firm matches. The listing skips clone size in some rows; elsewhere it reads once, few, many or a size class.

>TRBV7-8|15|NA|TRBD2|TRBJ2-2
CASSSTSSYTGELFF
TGTGCCAGCAGCTCGACTAGCAGCTACACCGGGGAGCTGTTTTTT
>TRBV7-2|13|NA|NA|TRBJ2-2
CASSENRAGELFF
TGTGCCAGCAGCGAAAACAGGGCCGGGGAGCTGTTTTTT
>TRBV23-1|16|NA|NA|TRBJ2-7
CASSHSLKVLTYEQYF
TGCGCCAGCAGTCACTCCCTCAAGGTTCTAACCTACGAGCAGTACTTC
>TRBV27|13|NA|TRBD2|TRBJ2-3
CASRWTSADTQYF
TGTGCCAGCAGGTGGACTAGTGCAGATACGCAGTATTTT
>TRBV7-2|15|NA|NA|TRBJ2-1
CASIPGEWGGDEQFF
TGTGCCAGCATCCCCGGGGAGTGGGGAGGCGATGAGCAGTTCTTC
>TRBV5-4|17|NA|TRBD2|TRBJ2-2
CASSLARSGRSGGELFF
TGTGCCAGCAGCTTGGCCCGAAGCGGGAGGAGTGGCGGGGAGCTGTTTTTT
>TRBV6-6|12|NA|NA|TRBJ1-5
CASSYGDQPQHF
TGTGCCAGCAGTTACGGCGATCAGCCCCAGCATTTT
>TRBV5-1|14|NA|NA|TRBJ1-6
CASSLVGEDKPLHF
TGCGCCAGCAGCTTGGTGGGTGAGGACAAACCCCTCCACTTT
>TRBV7-3|15|NA|TRBD2|TRBJ2-5
CASSPTSGSLETQYF
TGTGCCAGCAGCCCTACTAGCGGGAGTTTGGAGACCCAGTACTTC
>TRBV2|13|NA|NA|TRBJ1-2
CASSDRLRYGYTF
TGTGCCAGCAGCGACAGGCTTCGATATGGCTACACCTTC
>TRBV6-5|13|few|NA|TRBJ1-1
CASSYSRYTEAFF
TGTGCCAGCAGTTACTCGAGATACACTGAAGCTTTCTTT
>TRBV11-3|15|NA|NA|TRBJ2-5
CASSLDPGGRETQYF
TGTGCCAGCAGCTTAGATCCCGGGGGCAGGGAGACCCAGTACTTC
>TRBV14|14|NA|TRBD1|TRBJ2-7
CASSQQSGGYEQYF
TGTGCCAGCAGCCAACAGTCAGGGGGCTACGAGCAGTACTTC
>TRBV18|14|NA|NA|TRBJ1-6
CASSPLQDNSPLHF
TGTGCCAGCTCACCACTCCAGGACAATTCACCCCTCCACTTT
>TRBV29-1|17|NA|NA|TRBJ2-1
CSVEDLGGRSPYNEQFF
TGCAGCGTTGAAGATCTTGGCGGCCGCAGTCCCTACAATGAGCAGTTCTTC